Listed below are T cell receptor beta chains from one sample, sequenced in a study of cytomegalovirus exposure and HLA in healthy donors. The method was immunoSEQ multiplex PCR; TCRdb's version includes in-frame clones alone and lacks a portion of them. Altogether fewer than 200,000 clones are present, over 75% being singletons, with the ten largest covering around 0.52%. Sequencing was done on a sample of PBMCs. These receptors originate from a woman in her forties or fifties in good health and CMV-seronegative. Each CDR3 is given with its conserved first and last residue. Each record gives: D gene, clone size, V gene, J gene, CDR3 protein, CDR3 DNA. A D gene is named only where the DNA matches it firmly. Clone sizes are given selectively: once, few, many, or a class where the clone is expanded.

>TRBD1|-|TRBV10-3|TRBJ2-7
CAISAGQGVNEQYF
TGTGCCATCAGTGCGGGACAGGGGGTAAACGAGCAGTACTTC
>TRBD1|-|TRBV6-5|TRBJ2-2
CASRTGFGTGELFF
TGTGCCAGCAGGACAGGGTTCGGCACCGGGGAGCTGTTTTTT
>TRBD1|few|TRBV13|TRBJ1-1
CASSLVGTGGWPNTEAFF
TGTGCCAGCAGCTTAGTCGGGACAGGGGGATGGCCGAACACTGAAGCTTTCTTT
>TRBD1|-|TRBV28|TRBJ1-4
CAVQGGSANEKLFF
TGTGCCGTACAGGGGGGGTCTGCTAATGAAAAACTGTTTTTT
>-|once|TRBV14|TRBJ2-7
CASSQGLGRAPEYF
TGTGCCAGCAGCCAAGGCCTGGGCAGGGCACCGGAGTACTTC
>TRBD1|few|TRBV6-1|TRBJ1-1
CASSQFGQGNTEAFF
TGTGCCAGCAGCCAGTTCGGACAGGGGAACACTGAAGCTTTCTTT
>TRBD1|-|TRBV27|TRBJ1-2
CASGNNRGLIYGYTF
TGTGCCAGCGGAAATAACAGGGGGCTCATCTATGGCTACACCTTC
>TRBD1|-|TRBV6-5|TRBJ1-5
CASRAGTGVQPQHF
TGTGCCAGCCGCGCCGGGACAGGGGTTCAGCCCCAGCATTTT
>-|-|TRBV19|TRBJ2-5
CASSIRGGGPETQYF
TGTGCCAGTAGTATAAGAGGGGGTGGCCCAGAGACCCAGTACTTC
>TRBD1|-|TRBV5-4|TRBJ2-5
CASSPRTGQETQYF
TGTGCCAGCAGCCCCAGGACAGGCCAAGAGACCCAGTACTTC
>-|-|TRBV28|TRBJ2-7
CATIRGRSSYEQYF
TGTGCCACTATCAGGGGCCGATCCTCCTACGAGCAGTACTTC
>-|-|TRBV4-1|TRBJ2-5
CASSQVTMQETQYF
TGCGCCAGCAGCCAAGTCACAATGCAAGAGACCCAGTACTTC
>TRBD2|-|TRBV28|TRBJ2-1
CASYSTSGGSDEQFF
TGTGCCAGCTACTCGACTAGCGGGGGCTCGGATGAGCAGTTCTTC
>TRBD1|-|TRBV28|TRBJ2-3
CASSPAPGTGEITDTQYF
TGTGCCAGCAGCCCCGCCCCCGGGACAGGGGAGATCACAGATACGCAGTATTTT
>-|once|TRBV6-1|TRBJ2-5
CASSEATRTTLLQFETQYF
TGTGCCAGCAGTGAGGCCACAAGGACAACTCTCCTTCAATTCGAGACCCAGTACTTC
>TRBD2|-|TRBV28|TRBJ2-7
CASSLSGRSSSGRVKQYF
TGTGCCAGCAGTTTATCCGGGAGGAGTTCTAGCGGGAGGGTAAAGCAGTACTTC
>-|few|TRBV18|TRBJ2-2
CASSPPGKANTGELFF
TGTGCCAGCTCACCACCCGGGAAGGCGAACACCGGGGAGCTGTTTTTT
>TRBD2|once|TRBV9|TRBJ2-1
CASSVALAGVYNEQFF
TGTGCCAGCAGCGTAGCACTAGCGGGGGTCTACAATGAGCAGTTCTTC
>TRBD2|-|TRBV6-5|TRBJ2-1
CASSYSILAANEQFF
TGTGCCAGCAGTTACTCAATCCTAGCGGCAAATGAGCAGTTCTTC
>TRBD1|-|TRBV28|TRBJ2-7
CASSSGGQGWEQYF
TGTGCCAGCAGTTCCGGAGGACAGGGCTGGGAGCAGTACTTC
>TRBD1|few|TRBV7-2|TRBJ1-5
CASSPWGTGGNQPQHF
TGTGCCAGCAGCCCCTGGGGGACAGGGGGCAATCAGCCCCAGCATTTT
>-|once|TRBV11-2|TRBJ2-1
CASSFRQYNEQFF
TGTGCCAGCAGCTTCCGACAATACAATGAGCAGTTCTTC
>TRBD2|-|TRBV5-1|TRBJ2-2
CASSLEVAGNTGELFF
TGCGCCAGCAGCTTGGAGGTAGCGGGGAACACCGGGGAGCTGTTTTTT
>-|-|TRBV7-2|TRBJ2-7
CASSTTPYEQYF
TGTGCCAGCAGCACTACTCCCTACGAGCAGTACTTC
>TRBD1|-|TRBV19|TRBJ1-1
CASSIGTVTTEAFF
TGTGCCAGTAGTATTGGGACAGTCACCACTGAAGCTTTCTTT
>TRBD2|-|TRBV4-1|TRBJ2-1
CASSQLAGNEQFF
TGCGCCAGCAGCCAACTAGCGGGTAATGAGCAGTTCTTC
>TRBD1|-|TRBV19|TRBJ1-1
CASSIGQGGNTEAFF
TGTGCCAGTAGTATTGGACAGGGGGGAAACACTGAAGCTTTCTTT
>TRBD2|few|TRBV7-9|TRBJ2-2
CASSFQLAGDTGELFF
TGTGCCAGCAGCTTCCAACTAGCGGGGGACACCGGGGAGCTGTTTTTT
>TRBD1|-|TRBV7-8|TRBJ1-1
CASSDRVNTEAFF
TGTGCCAGCAGCGACAGGGTGAACACTGAAGCTTTCTTT
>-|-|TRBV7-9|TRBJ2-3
CASSFGSLTGSMDTQYF
TGTGCCAGCAGCTTCGGATCATTAACGGGATCCATGGATACGCAGTATTTT
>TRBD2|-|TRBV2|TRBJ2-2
CASSGLAGVSGELFF
TGTGCCAGCAGTGGTCTAGCGGGGGTTTCCGGGGAGCTGTTTTTT
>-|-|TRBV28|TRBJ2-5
CASSPGYAGGETQYF
TGTGCCAGCAGTCCCGGGTATGCGGGCGGGGAGACCCAGTACTTC
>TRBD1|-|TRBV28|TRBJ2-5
CASSWGQSQETQYF
TGTGCCAGCAGCTGGGGACAGTCGCAAGAGACCCAGTACTTC
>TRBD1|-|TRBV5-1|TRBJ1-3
CASSVTGNGNTIYF
TGCGCCAGCAGCGTGACAGGGAATGGCAACACCATATATTTT
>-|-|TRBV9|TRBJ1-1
CASSVGSNTEAFF
TGTGCCAGCAGCGTGGGCTCGAACACTGAAGCTTTCTTT
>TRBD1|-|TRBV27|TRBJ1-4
CASSLSPGGPNEKLFF
TGTGCCAGCAGTTTATCCCCAGGGGGCCCTAATGAAAAACTGTTTTTT
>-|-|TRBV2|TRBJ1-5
CASSEMGPRNQPQHF
TGTGCCAGCAGTGAAATGGGCCCGCGAAATCAGCCCCAGCATTTT
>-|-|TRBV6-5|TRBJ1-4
CASSYSGVGEKLFF
TGTGCCAGCAGTTACTCAGGGGTCGGTGAAAAACTGTTTTTT
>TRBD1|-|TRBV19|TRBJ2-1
CAANSPRGRTRNEQFF
TGTGCCGCAAACAGCCCGAGGGGGCGAACCAGGAATGAGCAGTTCTTC
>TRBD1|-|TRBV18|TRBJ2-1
CASSLRDSYNEQFF
TGTGCCAGCTCACTCCGGGACAGTTACAATGAGCAGTTCTTC
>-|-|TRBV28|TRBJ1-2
CASSLGFLTLGGYTF
TGTGCCAGCAGTTTAGGGTTTCTGACCCTCGGGGGCTACACCTTC
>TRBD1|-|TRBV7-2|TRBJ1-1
CASSAHRGLYTEAFF
TGTGCCAGCAGCGCCCACAGGGGGTTATACACTGAAGCTTTCTTT
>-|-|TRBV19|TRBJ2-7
CASSSRDESAGYEQYF
TGTGCCAGTAGCTCCCGAGACGAGTCGGCCGGGTACGAGCAGTACTTC
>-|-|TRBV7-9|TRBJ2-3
CASSFQGNTDTQYF
TGTGCCAGCAGCTTCCAGGGGAACACAGATACGCAGTATTTT